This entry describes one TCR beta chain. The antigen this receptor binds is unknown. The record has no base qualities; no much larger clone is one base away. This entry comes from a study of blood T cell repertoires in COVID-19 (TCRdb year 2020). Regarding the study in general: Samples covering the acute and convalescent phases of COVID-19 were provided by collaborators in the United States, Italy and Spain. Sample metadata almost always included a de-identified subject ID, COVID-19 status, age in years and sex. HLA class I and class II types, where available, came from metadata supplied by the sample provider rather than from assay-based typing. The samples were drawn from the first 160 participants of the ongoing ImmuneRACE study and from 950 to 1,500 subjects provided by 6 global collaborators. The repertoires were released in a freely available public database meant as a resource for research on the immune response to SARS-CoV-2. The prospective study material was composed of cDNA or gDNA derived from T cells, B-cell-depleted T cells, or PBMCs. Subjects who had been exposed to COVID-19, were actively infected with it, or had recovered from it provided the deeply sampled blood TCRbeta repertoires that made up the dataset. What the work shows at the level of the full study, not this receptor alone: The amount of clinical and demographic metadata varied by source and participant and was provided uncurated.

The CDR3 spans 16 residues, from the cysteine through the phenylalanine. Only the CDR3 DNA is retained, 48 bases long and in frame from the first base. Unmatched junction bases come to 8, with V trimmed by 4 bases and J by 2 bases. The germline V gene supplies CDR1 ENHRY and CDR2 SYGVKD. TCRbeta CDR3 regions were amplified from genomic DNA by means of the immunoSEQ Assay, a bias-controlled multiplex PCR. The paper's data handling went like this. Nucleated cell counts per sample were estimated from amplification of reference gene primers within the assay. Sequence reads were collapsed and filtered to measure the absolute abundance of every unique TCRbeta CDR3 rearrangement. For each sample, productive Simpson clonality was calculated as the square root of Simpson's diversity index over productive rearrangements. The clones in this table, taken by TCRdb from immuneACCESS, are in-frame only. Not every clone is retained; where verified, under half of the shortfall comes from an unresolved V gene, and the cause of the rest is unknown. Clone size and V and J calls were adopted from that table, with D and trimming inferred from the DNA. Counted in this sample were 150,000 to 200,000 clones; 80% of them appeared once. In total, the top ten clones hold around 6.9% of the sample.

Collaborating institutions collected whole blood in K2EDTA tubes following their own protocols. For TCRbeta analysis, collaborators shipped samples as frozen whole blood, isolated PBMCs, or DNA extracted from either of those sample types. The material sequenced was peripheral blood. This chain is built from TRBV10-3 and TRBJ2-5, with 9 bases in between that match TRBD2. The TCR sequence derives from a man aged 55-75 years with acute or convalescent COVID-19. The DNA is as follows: TGTGCCATCAGTGTGAATAGCGGGGGCATTCAAGAGACCCAGTACTTC. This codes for CAISVNSGGIQETQYF.